The 21 T cell receptor beta chains below all came from one sample that was sequenced in a study of T-cell reconstitution after alpha-beta-depleted transplantation in children. TCRbeta library preparation incorporated unique molecular identifiers. One entry per CDR3 protein, called by TCRdb with MiXCR from the PCR reads. The sample consists of 150,000 to 250,000 distinct CDR3 sequences, approximately 14% of them appearing once. The sample consisted of PBMCs from the stem cell graft donor, taken from the stem cell graft. The source is a human donor who donated a stem cell graft to a child with acute lymphoblastic leukemia.

Many counts were recorded for this clonotype. This chain connects TRBV5-1 to TRBJ2-4, with a possible D match to TRBD2 (5 bases). Trimming cost V 3 bases and J 4 bases, with 14 bases left between them. Germline CDR1 reads SGHRS; CDR2 reads YFSETQ. This CDR3 is built from 15 residues. The CDR3 protein is CASSSHRDPKNIQYF. CDR3 nucleotides: TGCGCCAGCAGCTCCCACCGGGATCCTAAAAACATTCAGTACTTC.

About this clonotype: Just one base apart from a much larger clone, this may be a read error. The genes are TRBV5-1 and TRBJ1-4; 8 bases line up with TRBD1. CDR1 is SGHRS and CDR2 is YFSETQ in the germline V gene. The CDR3 has 16 residues. In DNA, the CDR3 is TGCGCCAACAGCTTTGGACAGGGCACAACTAATGAAAAACTGTTTTTT. Amino acids: CANSFGQGTTNEKLFF.

Ten or more counts support this clonotype. The V gene is TRBV20-1, the J gene TRBJ2-5; 8 bases match TRBD2. There are 13 residues in the CDR3. Germline V CDR1 and CDR2: DFQATT, SNEGSKA (reference sequence). With 5 bases clipped from V and 1 base from J, the junction kept 3 bases outside the gene matches. As DNA, the CDR3 is TGCAGTGCTCCCGGGACTAGCCAAGAGACCCAGTACTTC. It yields the protein CSAPGTSQETQYF.

CDR3 loop: CASRGGAGFVWYF. CDR3 sequence (DNA): TGTGCCAGCCGGGGGGGGGCCGGCTTTGTTTGGTACTTC. This chain connects TRBV27 to TRBJ2-7, with 8 bases that match TRBD2. V trimming: 8 bases; J trimming: 12 bases; junction bases outside the gene matches: 15. The germline CDR1 and CDR2 sequences are MNHEY and SMNVEV (reference sequence). This CDR3 has 13 amino acids.

This clonotype was seen many times. This sequence joins TRBV7-2 and TRBJ2-1; possibly TRBD1 for D (6 bases). The CDR3 length is 14 residues. Germline CDR1 is SGHTA and CDR2 is FQGNSA. The V and J ends lost 5 bases and 7 bases respectively, with 15 bases between them. DNA for the CDR3: TGTGCCAGCAGCGGCAGGGGTGGAAAAAATGAGCAGTTCTTC. This codes for CASSGRGGKNEQFF.

This clonotype was recorded at least ten times. This chain uses TRBV12-3 or TRBV12-4 with TRBJ1-2; 10 bases align to TRBD1. V was pared by 3 bases and J by 5 bases, with 9 bases of the junction left unmatched. The CDR3 has 16 amino acids. For the CDR3, the DNA is TGTGCCAGCAGTTTCCGCCGGGACAGGGGAATATATGGCTACACCTTC. Protein product: CASSFRRDRGIYGYTF.

This clonotype was recorded at least ten times. This rearrangement joins TRBV7-9 to TRBJ1-1, with D possibly matching TRBD1 (5 bases). The CDR3 totals 16 residues. V was trimmed by 11 bases and J by 0 bases, leaving 22 bases between them. Germline CDR1 is SEHNR and CDR2 is FQNEAQ (reference sequence). CDR3 sequence (DNA): TGTGCCGGGTCAGGGATGGGGGGAAAGATGAACACTGAAGCTTTCTTT. It codes for CAGSGMGGKMNTEAFF. Full variable domain (missing parts from reference TRBV7-9 and TRBJ1-1): DTGVSQNPRHKITKRGQNVTFRCDPISEHNRLYWYRQTLGQGPEFLTYFQNEAQLEKSRLLSDRFSAERPKGSFSTLEIQRTEQGDSAMYLCAGSGMGGKMNTEAFFGQGTRLTVV.

The table lists this clonotype with many counts. V is TRBV6-5 and J is TRBJ2-1, with TRBD1 matching 9 bases. The J segment lost 7 bases and the V segment lost 5 bases, leaving 9 bases of the junction unmatched. CDR3 length: 15 residues. In germline, CDR1 is MNHEY, CDR2 SVGAGI. CDR3 amino acids: CASSRTGTGLNEQFF. The CDR3 DNA sequence: TGTGCCAGCAGTCGCACCGGGACAGGGCTGAATGAGCAGTTCTTC.

This clonotype was found many times. The rearrangement joins TRBV29-1 to TRBJ2-5, with TRBD2 matching 9 bases. The V gene's germline CDR1 is SQVTM and CDR2 ANQGSEA. J lost 1 base, V lost 8 bases, and 14 bases had no gene match. The CDR3 extends over 16 amino acids. Written as DNA, the CDR3 is TGCAGCATTGGGTGGGAGACTAGCGGAGCCCAAGAGACCCAGTACTTC. It is translated as CSIGWETSGAQETQYF.

This clonotype has a handful of counts. The J gene is TRBJ2-1, the V gene TRBV3-1; 11 bases map to TRBD2. Germline-derived CDR1 and CDR2 are LGHDT and YNNKEL (reference sequence). The CDR3 covers 15 residues. Unmatched junction bases numbered 2, after V lost 2 bases and J lost 5 bases. The CDR3 is CASSQIAGGDNEQFF. The CDR3 bases are TGTGCCAGCAGCCAAATAGCGGGAGGGGACAATGAGCAGTTCTTC.

This clonotype showed up many times. This chain links TRBV7-2 with TRBJ2-1; D assignment may be TRBD1 or TRBD2 (5 bases each). Germline-derived CDR1 and CDR2 are SGHTA and FQGNSA. CDR3 length equals 18 residues. The V end was cut by 5 bases, the J end by 0 bases, with 20 bases between. CDR3 sequence: CASSILLGTESSYNEQFF. Written as DNA, the CDR3 is TGTGCCAGCAGCATCCTACTCGGGACGGAGAGCTCCTACAATGAGCAGTTCTTC.

The chain couples TRBV3-1 to TRBJ2-7; 8 bases map to TRBD2. This CDR3 comprises 15 residues. CDR1 LGHDT and CDR2 YNNKEL come from the germline V gene (reference sequence). V shed 0 bases, J shed 4 bases, and the junction held 5 bases outside the gene matches. In DNA form, the CDR3 reads TGTGCCAGCAGCCAAGAGGGGACTAGAACGTACGAGCAGTACTTC. It is translated as CASSQEGTRTYEQYF.

There are many counts of this clonotype. The V call is TRBV3-1, the J call TRBJ2-7; 9 bases fit TRBD2. The ends lost 1 base at V and 5 bases at J; junction bases unmatched: 9. CDR1 and CDR2 (germline): LGHDT, YNNKEL (reference sequence). The CDR3 spans 16 residues. The CDR3 reads CASSQGWSSGTHEQYF. Here the CDR3 DNA reads TGTGCCAGCAGCCAAGGGTGGTCTAGCGGGACACACGAGCAGTACTTC.

This clonotype was observed at least ten times. The J gene is TRBJ2-7, the V gene TRBV5-1; 13 bases are shared with TRBD2. This CDR3 comprises 14 residues. The V segment lost 8 bases and the J segment 3 bases; nucleotides outside the gene matches: 5. The germline CDR1 and CDR2 sequences are SGHRS and YFSETQ. The DNA for the CDR3 is TGCGCCAGGGGACTAGCGGGACCCCTCTACGAGCAGTACTTC. It yields the protein CARGLAGPLYEQYF.

This clonotype has ten or more counts. V usage is TRBV12-3 or TRBV12-4 and J usage is TRBJ2-7; no clear D gene. V was pared by 5 bases and J by 3 bases, with 8 bases between. The CDR3 has 12 residues. The CDR3 sequence: CASSPIGYEQYF. The CDR3, as DNA: TGTGCCAGCAGTCCCATCGGCTACGAGCAGTACTTC.

This clonotype was picked up a small number of times. The rearrangement joins TRBV6-1 to TRBJ2-1, with 14 bases that match TRBD2. Germline lookup yields CDR1 MNHNS and CDR2 SASEGT. The trim removed 6 bases at V and 6 bases at J, leaving 10 bases unmatched. The CDR3 runs 17 residues. The CDR3 DNA sequence: TGTGCCAGCAGAGCCGGGACTAGCGGGAGAATGGGCAATGAGCAGTTCTTC. Its translation: CASRAGTSGRMGNEQFF.

The table lists this clonotype with many counts. The chain carries TRBV25-1 and TRBJ1-6; 7 nucleotides agree with TRBD1. The CDR3 contains 13 residues. Germline trimming cut 7 bases from V and 10 bases from J; bases unmatched to any gene: 7. The germline CDR1 and CDR2 sequences are MGHDK and SYGVNS. CDR3 sequence reads: CASTWDSTSPLHF. The CDR3 coding sequence is TGTGCCAGCACGTGGGACAGTACCTCACCCCTCCACTTT.

This clonotype was found many times. The chain uses TRBV5-1 and TRBJ2-1; 10 bases map to TRBD2. J lost 3 bases, V lost 1 base, and 16 bases had no gene match. The CDR3 contains 20 residues. Per germline, CDR1 SGHRS and CDR2 YFSETQ. CDR3 nucleotides: TGCGCCAGCAGCTTGATTTTCTCCCCAACTAGCGGGGAGTTCTACAATGAGCAGTTCTTC. Translation: CASSLIFSPTSGEFYNEQFF.

This clonotype appeared many times. The chain combines TRBV7-8 with TRBJ2-5; 11 positions match TRBD2. Unmatched junction bases numbered 11, after V lost 2 bases and J lost 6 bases. The germline gives CDR1 SGHVS, CDR2 FQNEAQ. This CDR3 is 17 amino acids long. The CDR3: CASSLRILAGGRKTQYF. The DNA for the CDR3 is TGTGCCAGCAGCTTAAGGATCTTAGCGGGAGGGCGAAAGACCCAGTACTTC.

This clonotype occurred a few times. Here the CDR3 DNA reads TGTGCCAGCAGCTTCTCAGCGGGAGTGGGCAATGAGCAGTTCTTC. Protein sequence: CASSFSAGVGNEQFF. The chain employs TRBV6-5 and TRBJ2-1, with 8 bases matching TRBD2. Trimming took 6 bases from V and 6 from J; bases not matched to a gene: 10. The germline V gene has CDR1 MNHEY and CDR2 SVGAGI. This CDR3 comprises 15 residues.

At least ten counts were recorded for this clonotype. The chain recombines TRBV29-1 with TRBJ1-1, with TRBD1 identical over 7 bases. Germline V gene lookup returns CDR1 SQVTM and CDR2 ANQGSEA. After removal of 6 bases from V and 1 base from J, the junction contained 5 bases not matched to a gene. The CDR3 is made up of 13 amino acids. The CDR3 region is CSVMTGRNTEAFF. CDR3 DNA: TGCAGCGTCATGACAGGGCGGAACACTGAAGCTTTCTTT. Based on the CDR3 plus reference TRBV29-1 and TRBJ1-1, the full variable domain is SAVISQKPSRDICQRGTSLTIQCQVDSQVTMMFWYRQQPGQSLTLIATANQGSEATYESGFVIDKFPISRPNLTFSTLTVSNMSPEDSSIYLCSVMTGRNTEAFFGQGTRLTVV.